This entry lists 9 T cell receptor beta chains sequenced from one sample in a study of T-cell memory formation after mild COVID-19. In TCRdb, the 5' RACE reads were re-called with MiXCR into one record per CDR3 protein. This sample has some 350,000 distinct CDR3 sequences; about 16% occur once, and the top ten carry under 25%. Sequences were obtained from PBMCs or a T cell subset sorted from them (not recorded which). These TCRs come from a man in his late teens or twenties who had mild COVID-19 (a few samples of this study predate the infection). Cell type and time point are not known.

The gene calls are TRBV30 and TRBJ2-1; maybe TRBD2 (5 bases). Germline assignment: CDR1 GTSNPN and CDR2 SVGIG (reference sequence). CDR3 length equals 12 residues. Trimming took 3 bases from V and 8 from J, leaving 11 bases between them. The CDR3 reads CAWRLSVDEQFF. CDR3 bases: TGTGCCTGGAGACTTAGCGTGGATGAGCAGTTCTTC.

The chain recombines TRBV5-1 with TRBJ1-6, with D unclear. This CDR3 region has 16 residues. V shed 4 bases and J shed 4 bases, with 15 bases lying between them. The germline gives CDR1 SGHRS, CDR2 YFSETQ. This CDR3 reads CASSEVLAEYNSPLHF. As DNA, the CDR3 is TGCGCCAGCAGCGAAGTCCTCGCAGAATATAATTCACCCCTCCACTTT.

This clonotype was found a few times. The chain is built from TRBV2 and TRBJ2-3; TRBD2 agrees at 9 bases. Unmatched junction bases numbered 3, after V lost 1 base and J lost 7 bases. The CDR3 has 14 amino acids. CDR1 is SNHLY, CDR2 FYNNEI, per germline. The chain's CDR3 is CASSEEAGGNTQYF. Written as DNA, the CDR3 is TGTGCCAGCAGTGAAGAGGCGGGGGGGAATACGCAGTATTTT.

V usage is TRBV18 and J usage is TRBJ2-1, with D possibly TRBD1 on 6 matching bases. CDR1 KGHSH and CDR2 LQKENI come from the germline V gene. V was cut by 2 bases and J by 4 bases, with 18 bases left in between. The CDR3 runs 17 residues. The CDR3 sequence: CASSPSASLGAYNEQFF. The CDR3, as DNA: TGTGCCAGCTCACCATCGGCCTCCCTGGGGGCATACAATGAGCAGTTCTTC.

CDR3 sequence reads: CASSQEIPVGYTF. The CDR3 DNA reads as TGTGCCAGCAGCCAAGAAATTCCCGTTGGCTACACCTTC. The rearrangement uses TRBV3-1 and TRBJ1-2; D uncertain. Germline CDR1 is LGHDT and CDR2 is YNNKEL (reference sequence). CDR3 length: 13 residues. Trimming stripped 0 bases from V and 7 bases from J, with 9 bases between.

This clonotype occurred a few times. V is TRBV4-3 and J is TRBJ1-5; the D is unclear. Germline loops: CDR1 LGHNA, CDR2 YSLEER. The CDR3 loop spans 15 amino acids. Trimming pared 3 bases from V and 6 bases from J, leaving 15 bases between. Written as DNA, the CDR3 is TGCGCCAGCAGCCAGGGCGGGTCTTTAGGTCAGCCCCAGCATTTT. Encoded protein: CASSQGGSLGQPQHF.

The chain links TRBV7-9 to TRBJ1-2; a weak D match, TRBD1 (6 bases). CDR1 and CDR2 from the germline V gene are SEHNR and FQNEAQ (reference sequence). V lost 5 bases and J 7 bases, leaving 20 bases between the germline ends. There are 15 residues in the CDR3. In DNA form, the CDR3 reads TGTGCCAGCAGCGCGGGACAATCGTTTTCGGTTGGCTACACCTTC. Its protein is CASSAGQSFSVGYTF.

This clonotype was seen ten or more times. The chain carries TRBV24-1 and TRBJ2-3, with 7 bases aligning to TRBD1. V shed 1 base, J shed 1 base, and the junction held 1 base outside the gene matches. Germline V lookup: CDR1 KGHDR, CDR2 SFDVKD. The CDR3 is 15 amino acids. The CDR3 region has the DNA TGTGCCACCAGTGATTTTGGACAGGGCACAGATACGCAGTATTTT. Translated, it gives CATSDFGQGTDTQYF.

This clonotype was seen at least ten times. The genes are TRBV14 and TRBJ2-1; D possibly corresponds to TRBD2 (6 bases). The CDR3 length is 16 residues. Germline assignment: CDR1 SGHDN and CDR2 FVKESK. V was clipped by 0 bases and J by 5 bases, with 14 bases between them. CDR3 amino acids: CASSQDSSAGHNEQFF. The DNA for the CDR3 is TGTGCCAGCAGCCAAGATTCCAGCGCGGGGCACAATGAGCAGTTCTTC.